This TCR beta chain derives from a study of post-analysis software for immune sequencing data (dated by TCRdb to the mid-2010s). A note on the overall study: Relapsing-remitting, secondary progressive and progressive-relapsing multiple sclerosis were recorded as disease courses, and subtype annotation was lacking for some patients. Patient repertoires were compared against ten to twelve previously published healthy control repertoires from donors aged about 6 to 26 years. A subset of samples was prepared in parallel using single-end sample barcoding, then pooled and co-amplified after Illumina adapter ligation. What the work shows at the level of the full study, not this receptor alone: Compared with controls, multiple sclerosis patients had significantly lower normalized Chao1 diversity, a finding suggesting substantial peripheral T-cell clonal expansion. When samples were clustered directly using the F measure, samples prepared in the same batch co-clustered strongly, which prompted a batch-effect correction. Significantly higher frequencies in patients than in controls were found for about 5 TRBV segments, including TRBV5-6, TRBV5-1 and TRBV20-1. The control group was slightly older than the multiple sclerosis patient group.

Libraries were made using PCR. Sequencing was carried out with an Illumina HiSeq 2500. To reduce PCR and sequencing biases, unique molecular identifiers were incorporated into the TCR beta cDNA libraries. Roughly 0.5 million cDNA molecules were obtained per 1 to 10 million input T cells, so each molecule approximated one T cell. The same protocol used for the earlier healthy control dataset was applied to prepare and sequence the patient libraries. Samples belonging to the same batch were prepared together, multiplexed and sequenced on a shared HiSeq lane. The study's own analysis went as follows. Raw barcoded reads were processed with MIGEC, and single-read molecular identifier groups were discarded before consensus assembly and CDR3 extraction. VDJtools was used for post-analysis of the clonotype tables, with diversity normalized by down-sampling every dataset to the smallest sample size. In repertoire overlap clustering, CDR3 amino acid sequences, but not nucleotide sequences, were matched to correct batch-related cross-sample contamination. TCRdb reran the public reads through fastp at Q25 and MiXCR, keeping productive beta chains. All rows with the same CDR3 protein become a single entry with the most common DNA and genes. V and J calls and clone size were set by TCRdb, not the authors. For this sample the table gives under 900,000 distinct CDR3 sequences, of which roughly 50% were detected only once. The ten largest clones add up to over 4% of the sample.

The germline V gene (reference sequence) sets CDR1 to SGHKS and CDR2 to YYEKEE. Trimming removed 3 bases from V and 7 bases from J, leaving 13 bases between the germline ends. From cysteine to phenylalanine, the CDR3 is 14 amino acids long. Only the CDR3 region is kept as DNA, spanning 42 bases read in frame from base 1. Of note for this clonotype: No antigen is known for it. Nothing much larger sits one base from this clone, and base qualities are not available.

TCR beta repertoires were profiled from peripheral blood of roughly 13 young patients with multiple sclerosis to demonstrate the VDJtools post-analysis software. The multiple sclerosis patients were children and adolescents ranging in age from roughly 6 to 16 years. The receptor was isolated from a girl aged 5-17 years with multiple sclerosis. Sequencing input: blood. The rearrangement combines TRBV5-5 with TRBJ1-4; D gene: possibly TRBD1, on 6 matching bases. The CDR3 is CASSSRGGLEKLFF. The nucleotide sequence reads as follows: TGTGCCAGCAGCTCGAGGGGGGGGCTTGAAAAACTGTTTTTT.